The 30 T cell receptor beta chains below were found in one sample sequenced in a study of cytomegalovirus exposure and HLA in healthy donors. PCR was performed using 60 Vbeta and 13 Jbeta primers. The protocol was immunoSEQ multiplex PCR, while the TCRdb copy is restricted to in-frame clones and leaves out a portion. The sample includes about 39,000 clones. Sequencing was performed on PBMCs. These receptors all stem from a woman aged 25 to 39 in good health and CMV-seropositive.

This chain's CDR3 is CASSQDSRTGEQYF. The CDR3 DNA sequence: TGCGCCAGCAGCCAAGATTCGAGGACAGGCGAGCAGTACTTC. The chain uses TRBV4-1 and TRBJ2-7; 7 bases align to TRBD1. CDR1 MGHRA and CDR2 YSYEKL come from the germline V gene. The CDR3 runs to 14 residues. V was clipped by 0 bases and J by 6 bases; unmatched bases: 5.

This chain connects TRBV5-6 to TRBJ1-5; D gene unclear. The ends were cut back, 2 bases at V and 0 bases at J, with 12 bases in the middle. Germline-derived CDR1 and CDR2 are SGHDT and YYEEEE. The CDR3 is made up of 16 amino acids. The CDR3 DNA reads as TGTGCCAGCAGCTTTTACGGGGAGAATAGCAATCAGCCCCAGCATTTT. Translating gives CASSFYGENSNQPQHF.

The chain uses TRBV15 and TRBJ2-2, with a tentative D call TRBD2 (5 bases). Germline values: CDR1 LNHNV, CDR2 YYDKDF (reference sequence). Trimming pared 0 bases from V and 7 bases from J, leaving 9 bases between. CDR3 length: 14 amino acids. The CDR3 sequence: CATSRDRTVGELFF. As DNA, the CDR3 is TGTGCCACCAGCAGAGACAGGACTGTCGGGGAGCTGTTTTTT.

The rearrangement links TRBV5-1 to TRBJ1-1; D may be TRBD1 (6 bases). The V gene's germline CDR1 is SGHRS and CDR2 YFSETQ. Trimming removed 3 bases from V and 1 base from J, with 13 bases in between. The CDR3 runs 15 residues. CDR3 bases: TGCGCCAGCAGCTCGTACACGGGACAGAACACTGAAGCTTTCTTT. The encoded protein is CASSSYTGQNTEAFF.

The chain uses TRBV28 and TRBJ1-2; no definite D call. Trimming cost V 2 bases and J 3 bases, with 7 bases left between them. Germline V lookup: CDR1 MDHEN, CDR2 SYDVKM. The CDR3 runs 13 residues. The CDR3 bases are TGTGCCAGCAGTTTAGATCCAGACTATGGCTACACCTTC. It is translated as CASSLDPDYGYTF.

This chain connects TRBV5-6 to TRBJ2-5, with a possible D match to TRBD2 (6 bases). CDR3 length: 14 residues. Trimming removed 3 bases at V and 5 bases at J, with 14 bases between. CDR1 is SGHDT and CDR2 is YYEEEE in the germline V gene. CDR3 protein: CASSWGVAGETQYF. The CDR3 DNA is TGTGCCAGCAGCTGGGGGGTGGCTGGCGAGACCCAGTACTTC.

The genes are TRBV25-1 and TRBJ2-4, with 7 bases fitting TRBD1. CDR1 MGHDK and CDR2 SYGVNS come from the germline V gene. The CDR3 has 15 residues. V dropped 3 bases and J dropped 0; count of bases not matched to a gene: 2. The CDR3 spells CASSDQGVAKNIQYF. The CDR3 coding sequence is TGTGCCAGCAGTGATCAGGGGGTAGCCAAAAACATTCAGTACTTC.

The chain recombines TRBV13 with TRBJ2-7, with TRBD1 identical over 10 bases. The V segment lost 4 bases and the J segment 5 bases; nucleotides outside the gene matches: 8. Germline values: CDR1 PRHDT, CDR2 FYEKMQ (reference sequence). The CDR3 length is 15 residues. CDR3 sequence: CASSSRQGARDEQYF. The CDR3 bases are TGTGCCAGCAGCTCCAGACAGGGGGCGCGAGACGAGCAGTACTTC.

V and J are TRBV5-1 and TRBJ2-3; 8 bases are a match to TRBD1. Germline assignment: CDR1 SGHRS and CDR2 YFSETQ. The length of the CDR3 is 16 residues. V was pared by 0 bases and J by 6 bases, with 9 bases of the junction left unmatched. The CDR3 DNA is TGCGCCAGCAGCTTGGATGCAGGGGGCCCGATGGATACGCAGTATTTT. It encodes CASSLDAGGPMDTQYF.

The chain combines TRBV7-2 with TRBJ2-1; TRBD2 might be the D (6 bases). The CDR3 totals 15 residues. The germline V and J ends were trimmed by 4 bases and 12 bases, with 22 bases remaining between them. Germline V gives CDR1 SGHTA, CDR2 FQGNSA. Written as DNA, the CDR3 is TGTGCCAGCAGCTCCACCGGGACTGCATCACGTAGGCAGTTCTTC. This gives the protein CASSSTGTASRRQFF.

The J gene is TRBJ2-5, the V gene TRBV7-2, with 11 bases lining up with TRBD2. The CDR3 length is 13 residues. The ends lost 6 bases at V and 10 bases at J; junction bases unmatched: 7. In germline, CDR1 is SGHTA, CDR2 FQGNSA. The CDR3 sequence is CASSNGLAGLQYF. CDR3 in DNA: TGTGCCAGCAGTAATGGACTAGCGGGTCTCCAGTACTTC.

V is TRBV7-6 and J is TRBJ1-1; TRBD1 matches at 7 bases. The V segment lost 5 bases and the J segment 5 bases; nucleotides outside the gene matches: 5. The CDR3 consists of 13 residues. From germline, CDR1 is SGHVS and CDR2 FNYEAQ. CDR3 DNA: TGTGCCAGCAGCCCATCCAGGGGGACTGAAGCTTTCTTT. Encoded protein: CASSPSRGTEAFF. Combining the CDR3 with reference TRBV7-6 and TRBJ1-1 gives the whole variable domain GAGVSQSPRYKVTKRGQDVALRCDPISGHVSLYWYRQALGQGPEFLTYFNYEAQQDKSGLPNDRFSAERPEGSISTLTIQRTEQRDSAMYRCASSPSRGTEAFFGQGTRLTVV.

J is TRBJ1-5 and V is TRBV28, with D unclear. In germline, CDR1 is MDHEN, CDR2 SYDVKM. The CDR3 is 14 residues long. Between the trimmed V and J ends, which lost 5 bases and 5 bases, there was a span of 13 bases. The CDR3 sequence is CASSPAREYQPQHF. The CDR3 nucleotides are TGTGCCAGCAGTCCCGCTAGGGAGTATCAGCCCCAGCATTTT. The full variable domain, in which reference TRBV28 and TRBJ1-5 provide the parts outside the CDR3, is DVKVTQSSRYLVKRTGEKVFLECVQDMDHENMFWYRQDPGLGLRLIYFSYDVKMKEKGDIPEGYSVSREKKERFSLILESASTNQTSMYLCASSPAREYQPQHFGDGTRLSIL.

This chain uses TRBV28 with TRBJ1-2, with D unclear. Trimming left V 2 bases short and J 4 bases short, with 11 bases between. CDR3 length: 14 residues. Germline CDR1 reads MDHEN; CDR2 reads SYDVKM. The chain's CDR3 is CASSLNSPLYGYTF. The CDR3 region has the DNA TGTGCCAGCAGTTTAAACAGCCCACTCTATGGCTACACCTTC.

This rearrangement joins TRBV5-1 to TRBJ2-7; TRBD1 agrees at 7 bases. Germline V gives CDR1 SGHRS, CDR2 YFSETQ. Losses at the gene ends were 5 bases for V and 11 bases for J; bases not matched to a gene: 7. The CDR3 spans 11 residues. CDR3 region: CASSLDRDKYF. CDR3 DNA: TGCGCCAGCAGTCTAGACAGGGACAAGTACTTC.

The chain links TRBV28 to TRBJ1-3; 8 positions match TRBD1. This CDR3 is 17 amino acids long. V lost 6 bases to trimming and J lost 1 base; unmatched junction nucleotides: 11. CDR1 is MDHEN, CDR2 SYDVKM, per germline. The CDR3 DNA follows: TGTGCCAGCAGGAGAAATTCACAGGGGGTTTCTGGAAACACCATATATTTT. This codes for CASRRNSQGVSGNTIYF.

This chain uses TRBV14 with TRBJ1-4; D is uncertain. CDR3 size: 15 residues. Germline values: CDR1 SGHDN, CDR2 FVKESK. The ends were cut back, 4 bases at V and 0 bases at J, with 9 bases in the middle. The CDR3 sequence is CASSPYGATNEKLFF. The CDR3 nucleotides are TGTGCCAGCAGCCCCTACGGGGCAACTAATGAAAAACTGTTTTTT.

CDR3: CASSVGVEADTQYF. The CDR3 nucleotides read TGTGCCAGCAGCGTAGGGGTGGAGGCAGATACGCAGTATTTT. This sequence joins TRBV9 and TRBJ2-3; possibly TRBD2 for D (5 bases). The CDR3 sequence is 14 residues long. CDR1 and CDR2 (germline): SGDLS, YYNGEE. Trimming cost V 0 bases and J 4 bases, with 9 bases left between them.

The chain links TRBV6-1 to TRBJ2-6; 8 bases fit TRBD1. This CDR3 is 15 amino acids long. Per the germline V gene, CDR1 is MNHNS and CDR2 is SASEGT. Trimming at V came to 0 bases and at J to 11 bases, leaving 6 bases not matched to a gene. DNA for the CDR3: TGTGCCAGCAGTGAAGCTTGGACAGGGTACGACGTCCTGACTTTC. This codes for CASSEAWTGYDVLTF.

This rearrangement joins TRBV19 to TRBJ2-2, with 7 bases that match TRBD2. The CDR3 loop spans 16 amino acids. CDR1 LNHDA and CDR2 SQIVND come from the germline V gene (reference sequence). V shed 2 bases, J shed 1 base, and the junction held 4 bases outside the gene matches. The CDR3 spells CASSILGGGNTGELFF. CDR3 sequence (DNA): TGTGCCAGTAGTATACTTGGCGGGGGGAACACCGGGGAGCTGTTTTTT. The variable domain in full, with the rest retrieved from reference TRBV19 and TRBJ2-2, is DGGITQSPKYLFRKEGQNVTLSCEQNLNHDAMYWYRQDPGQGLRLIYYSQIVNDFQKGDIAEGYSVSREKKESFPLTVTSAQKNPTAFYLCASSILGGGNTGELFFGEGSRLTVL.

V is TRBV18 and J is TRBJ1-4; 8 positions agree with TRBD1. Germline CDR1 KGHSH, CDR2 LQKENI. J gave up 6 bases and V 3 bases, and 6 bases lay outside the gene matches. The CDR3 is 15 amino acids. CDR3 coding DNA: TGTGCCAGCTCACCTAGGACAGGGATGGATGAAAAACTGTTTTTT. It translates to CASSPRTGMDEKLFF. The full variable domain, in which reference TRBV18 and TRBJ1-4 provide the parts outside the CDR3, is NAGVMQNPRHLVRRRGQEARLRCSPMKGHSHVYWYRQLPEEGLKFMVYLQKENIIDESGMPKERFSAEFPKEGPSILRIQQVVRGDSAAYFCASSPRTGMDEKLFFGSGTQLSVL.

This chain joins TRBV28 and TRBJ2-3; 10 nucleotides align to TRBD2. CDR1 is MDHEN, CDR2 SYDVKM, per germline. CDR3 length equals 16 residues. Losses at the gene ends were 2 bases for V and 2 bases for J; bases not matched to a gene: 4. The CDR3 reads CASSLASGGNTDTQYF. The CDR3 DNA reads as TGTGCCAGCAGTTTAGCTAGCGGGGGCAACACAGATACGCAGTATTTT.

V gene TRBV19 combines with J gene TRBJ1-5; 8 bases map to TRBD1. The CDR3 is 15 amino acids. Trimming took 5 bases from V and 6 from J; bases not matched to a gene: 9. Germline assignment: CDR1 LNHDA and CDR2 SQIVND (reference sequence). The CDR3 DNA is TGTGCCAGTAGTCGGACAGGGTTATATGGTCAGCCCCAGCATTTT. Amino acids: CASSRTGLYGQPQHF.

V gene TRBV9 combines with J gene TRBJ2-5, with D maybe TRBD2 (6 bases). The J call may be faulty, since TRBJ2-7 better matches the DNA end. CDR1 is SGDLS and CDR2 is YYNGEE in the germline V gene. CDR3 size: 15 residues. Here the CDR3 reads CASSKAGRPSYEQYF. For the CDR3, the DNA is TGTGCCAGCAGCAAAGCGGGCAGGCCCTCCTACGAGCAGTACTTC.

The rearrangement joins TRBV6-6 to TRBJ1-2; 10 bases map to TRBD1. CDR1 is MNHNY and CDR2 is SVGAGI in the germline V gene (reference sequence). V gave up 6 bases and J gave up 7 bases; unmatched junction bases: 8. This CDR3 spans 14 amino acids. The CDR3, as DNA: TGTGCCAGCAGCCACTGGGACAGGGGCGGTGGCTACACCTTC. This translates into CASSHWDRGGGYTF.

The V and J genes are TRBV19 and TRBJ1-5, with 8 bases identical to TRBD1. The CDR3 has 15 amino acids. Germline values: CDR1 LNHDA, CDR2 SQIVND (reference sequence). V trimming: 8 bases; J trimming: 2 bases; junction bases outside the gene matches: 8. CDR3 residues: CASEDRAIGNQPQHF. The CDR3 nucleotides read TGTGCCAGTGAGGACAGGGCGATCGGCAATCAGCCCCAGCATTTT.

The chain recombines TRBV30 with TRBJ1-2; weak D call: TRBD1 (6 bases). V lost 3 bases, J lost 7 bases, and 15 bases lay in between. Germline V lookup: CDR1 GTSNPN, CDR2 SVGIG (reference sequence). This CDR3 has 13 residues. The CDR3 region is CAWRPGGGGGYTF. The CDR3 DNA reads TGTGCCTGGAGGCCGGGGGGCGGCGGTGGCTACACCTTC.

V and J are TRBV7-6 and TRBJ1-4, with 8 bases aligning to TRBD1. Per the germline V gene, CDR1 is SGHVS and CDR2 is FNYEAQ. The CDR3 runs 15 residues. The V segment lost 1 base and the J segment 8 bases; nucleotides outside the gene matches: 6. This CDR3 is CASSLGGQGGEKLFF. The CDR3 nucleotides are TGTGCCAGCAGCTTAGGAGGACAGGGTGGGGAAAAACTGTTTTTT.

The chain couples TRBV19 to TRBJ1-5; 11 bases line up with TRBD1. Losses at the gene ends were 10 bases for V and 6 bases for J; bases not matched to a gene: 5. The CDR3 covers 13 residues. Germline values: CDR1 LNHDA, CDR2 SQIVND (reference sequence). The CDR3 sequence: CATRDRGIQPQHF. The DNA for the CDR3 is TGTGCCACCCGGGACAGGGGGATTCAGCCCCAGCATTTT.

V and J are TRBV2 and TRBJ2-7; tentatively, D is TRBD1 (6 bases). CDR3 length: 12 amino acids. The germline gives CDR1 SNHLY, CDR2 FYNNEI. V shed 9 bases and J shed 5 bases, with 14 bases lying between them. CDR3 sequence (DNA): TGTGCCAGTCGACAGGTAGGGAACGAGCAGTACTTC. It yields the protein CASRQVGNEQYF.